The clone carrying this T cell receptor (beta chain) has a single count. The sample is drawn from a study of T-cell memory formation after mild COVID-19. TCRdb redid the calling of the 5' RACE reads with MiXCR, one entry per CDR3 protein. Of hundreds of thousands of distinct CDR3 sequences listed, around 17% are singletons. The CDR3 is made up of 14 amino acids. Trimming left V 3 bases short and J 2 bases short, with 12 bases between. Germline CDR1 and CDR2: SGDLS and YYNGEE. Specimen: PBMCs or a T cell subset sorted from them (not recorded which). The rearrangement joins TRBV9 to TRBJ2-7; no clear D. The sequence derives from a man between 18 and 35 years old who had mild COVID-19 (a few samples of this study predate the infection). Cell type and time point are not known. The CDR3 bases are TGTGCCAGCAGCGGAGCCCCGGGTCCCTACGAGCAGTACTTC. This translates into CASSGAPGPYEQYF.